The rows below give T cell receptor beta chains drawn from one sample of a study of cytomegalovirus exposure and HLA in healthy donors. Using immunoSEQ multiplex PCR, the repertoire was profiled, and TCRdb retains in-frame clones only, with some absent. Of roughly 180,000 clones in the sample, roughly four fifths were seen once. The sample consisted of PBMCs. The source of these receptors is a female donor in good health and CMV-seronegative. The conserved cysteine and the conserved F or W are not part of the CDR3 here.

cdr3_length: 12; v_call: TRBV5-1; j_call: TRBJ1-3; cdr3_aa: ASRLGGGENTIY
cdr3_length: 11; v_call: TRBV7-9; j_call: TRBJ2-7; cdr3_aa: ASSFQGADEQY
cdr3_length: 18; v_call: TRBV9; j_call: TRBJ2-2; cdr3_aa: ASSRTGQGAGGRLAGELF
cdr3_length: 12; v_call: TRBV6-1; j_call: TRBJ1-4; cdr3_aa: ASSEGSGNEKLF
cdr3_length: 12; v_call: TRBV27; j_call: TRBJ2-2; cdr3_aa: ASGDYAGTGELF
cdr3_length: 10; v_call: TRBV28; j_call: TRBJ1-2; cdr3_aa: ASSLFQYGYT
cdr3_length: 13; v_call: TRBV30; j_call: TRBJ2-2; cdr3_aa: AWKPTGGYTGELF
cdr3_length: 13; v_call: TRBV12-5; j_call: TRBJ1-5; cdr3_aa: ASGPRGSLGQPQH
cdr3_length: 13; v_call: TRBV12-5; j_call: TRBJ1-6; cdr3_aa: ASGLVQGAASPLH
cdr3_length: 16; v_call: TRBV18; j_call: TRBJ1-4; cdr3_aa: ASSPAASGTANSGGLF
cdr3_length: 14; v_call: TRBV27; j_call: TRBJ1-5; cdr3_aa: ASSHGDRLSNQPQH
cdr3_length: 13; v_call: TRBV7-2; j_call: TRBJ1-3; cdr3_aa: ASSAGSTLGNTIY
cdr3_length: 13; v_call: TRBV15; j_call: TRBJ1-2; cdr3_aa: ATSRGGGTNYGYT
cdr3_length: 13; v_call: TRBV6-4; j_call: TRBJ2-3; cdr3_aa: ASSARASPTDTQY
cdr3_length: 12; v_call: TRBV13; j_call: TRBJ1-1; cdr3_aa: ASSLLDSDTEAF
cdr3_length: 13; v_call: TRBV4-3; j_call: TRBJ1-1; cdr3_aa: ASSQGSQMNTEAF
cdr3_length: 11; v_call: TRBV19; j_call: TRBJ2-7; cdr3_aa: ASSSGSPGEQY
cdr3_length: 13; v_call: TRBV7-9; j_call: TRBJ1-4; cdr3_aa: ASSPETGKGEKLF
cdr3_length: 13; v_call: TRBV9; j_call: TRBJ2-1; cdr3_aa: ASSVGPSSYNEQF
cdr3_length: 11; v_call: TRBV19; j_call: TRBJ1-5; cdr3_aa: ASRIKMGQPQH
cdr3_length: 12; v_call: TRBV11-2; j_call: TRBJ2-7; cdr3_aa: ASSLVGVAYEQY
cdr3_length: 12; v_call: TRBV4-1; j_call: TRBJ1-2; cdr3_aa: ASSPSGLTYGYT
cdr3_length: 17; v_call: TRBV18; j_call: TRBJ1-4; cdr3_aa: ASSPTRQGMIDGGEKLF
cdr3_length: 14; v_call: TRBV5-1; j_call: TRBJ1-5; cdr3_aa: ASSYGDRGSNQPQH
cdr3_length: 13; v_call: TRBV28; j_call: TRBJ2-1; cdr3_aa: ASSLRGSSYNEQF
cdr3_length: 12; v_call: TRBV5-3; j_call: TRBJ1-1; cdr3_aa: ARSYSQGDTEAF
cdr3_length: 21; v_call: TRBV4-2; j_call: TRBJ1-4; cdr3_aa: ASSQDPGHPSSGTGGSNEKLF
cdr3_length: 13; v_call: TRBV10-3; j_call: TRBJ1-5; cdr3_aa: ASSNTGGGNQPQH
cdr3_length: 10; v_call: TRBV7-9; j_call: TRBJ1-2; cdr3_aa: ASSSAQRGYT
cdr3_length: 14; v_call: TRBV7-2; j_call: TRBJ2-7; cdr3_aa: ASSPGTGRSSYEQY
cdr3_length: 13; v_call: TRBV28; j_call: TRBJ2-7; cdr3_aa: ASSLSGTSGYEQY
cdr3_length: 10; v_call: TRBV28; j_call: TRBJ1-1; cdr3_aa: ASSSRTAEAF
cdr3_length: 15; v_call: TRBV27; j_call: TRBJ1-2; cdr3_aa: ASRDTGGGLPEHGYT
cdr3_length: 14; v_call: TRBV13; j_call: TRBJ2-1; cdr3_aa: ASSFRVGGIGSEQF
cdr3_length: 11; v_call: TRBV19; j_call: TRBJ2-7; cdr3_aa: ASSRTGSYEQY